Listed below are T cell receptor beta chains from one sample, sequenced in a study of spatial heterogeneity in lung cancer. TCRdb recomputed calls from the 5' RACE reads with MiXCR, one row per CDR3 protein. The sample yields some 120,000 distinct CDR3 sequences, 9.5% to 15% seen once. Sequencing was performed on PBMCs, taken at follow-up. The source of these receptors is a male donor with early-stage non-small cell lung cancer. CDR3s include the opening cysteine and the closing phenylalanine or tryptophan. Each record gives: D gene, V gene, J gene, clone size, CDR3 DNA, CDR3 protein. D genes are given only for firm matches. Clone size appears in some rows only: once, few, many, or a class for an expanded clone.

TRBD1	TRBV10-1	TRBJ2-2	NA	TGCGCCACCCGACAGGGGACCGGGGAGCTGTTTTTT	CATRQGTGELFF
TRBD1	TRBV12-3/TRBV12-4	TRBJ1-2	few	TGTGCCAGCACCTCAACCGTCGGCCGGGACAGCAAAAAGCGCTATGGCTACACCTTC	CASTSTVGRDSKKRYGYTF
TRBD1	TRBV9	TRBJ1-5	many	TGTGCCAGCAGCCCGCGACAGGGAGGGCAGCCCCAGCATTTT	CASSPRQGGQPQHF
TRBD1	TRBV3-1	TRBJ1-2	few	TGTGCCAGCAGCCAAGCGACGGGACAGGGAAACTATGGCTACACCTTC	CASSQATGQGNYGYTF
TRBD1	TRBV28	TRBJ2-7	many	TGTGCCAGCAGTTTATTGATGGACAGGGGGGGCGAGCAGTACTTC	CASSLLMDRGGEQYF
NA	TRBV5-6	TRBJ2-3	few	TGTGCCAGCAGCTCCCCCTGGGGCCAGAGCAATAAACACCGCACAGATACGCAGTATTTT	CASSSPWGQSNKHRTDTQYF
NA	TRBV20-1	TRBJ1-2	NA	TGCAGTACCCTTATACTGGCTGGCTACACCTTC	CSTLILAGYTF
NA	TRBV20-1	TRBJ2-3	NA	TGCAGTGCCGCCCCCTCAGGGACAGATACGCAGTATTTT	CSAAPSGTDTQYF
NA	TRBV28	TRBJ2-7	many	TGTGCCAGCAGTCCCACGGGGGTACCCTACGAGCAGTACTTC	CASSPTGVPYEQYF
TRBD2	TRBV5-1	TRBJ2-1	many	TGCGCCAGCAGGAGCGGGGGGGCAAATGAGCAGTTCTTC	CASRSGGANEQFF
NA	TRBV12-3/TRBV12-4	TRBJ1-3	few	TGTGCCAGCAGTTTTTCCAGCGCTGGAAACACCATATATTTT	CASSFSSAGNTIYF
TRBD1	TRBV28	TRBJ2-3	many	TGTGCCAGCAGCCTTACGGCCTGGACAGGTCCTAGCACAGATACGCAGTATTTT	CASSLTAWTGPSTDTQYF
NA	TRBV19	TRBJ2-1	many	TGTGCCTGCGGTACCTCGGGGGTCTACAATGAGCAGTTCTTC	CACGTSGVYNEQFF
NA	TRBV5-1	TRBJ1-1	NA	TGCGCCAGCAGCTTGGACCCGGGGACCAACACTGAAGCTTTCTTT	CASSLDPGTNTEAFF
NA	TRBV5-1	TRBJ2-7	NA	TGCGCCAGCAGCCGGAGGGGCAACGAGCAGTACTTC	CASSRRGNEQYF
NA	TRBV12-3/TRBV12-4	TRBJ2-2	many	TGTGCCAGCAGTTTGTCAGCTACGGACAGGAACACCGGGGAGCTGTTTTTT	CASSLSATDRNTGELFF
TRBD2	TRBV30	TRBJ2-1	NA	TGTGCCTGGAGGTCCAGCGGGGGTCCGAGTGGGCAGTTCTTC	CAWRSSGGPSGQFF
NA	TRBV29-1	TRBJ1-1	NA	TGCAGCGTTGAGTATGCGGCCATGAACACTGAAGCTTTCTTT	CSVEYAAMNTEAFF
TRBD1	TRBV27	TRBJ2-7	NA	TGTGCCAGCAGTTTCCTACTCCGGGACAGGTTATACGAGCAGTACTTC	CASSFLLRDRLYEQYF
NA	TRBV28	TRBJ1-5	few	TGTGCCAGCAGTTCCCGCTTGGCAGGCCCGGTATGGTCGCCAAATCAGCCCCAGCATTTT	CASSSRLAGPVWSPNQPQHF
TRBD1	TRBV2	TRBJ2-7	few	TGTGCCAGCAGGGGGACAGGTTCCTACGAGCAGTACTTC	CASRGTGSYEQYF
TRBD2	TRBV19	TRBJ2-2	NA	TGTGCCAGTAGGGCTAGCGGGGGTAACACCGGGGAGCTGTTTTTT	CASRASGGNTGELFF